The entry below gives a single TCR beta chain sequence along with its context. Its antigen is undetermined. This specimen comes from a study of T cells in narcolepsy. Study-level findings and limits: Autoreactive HCRT-specific and TRIB2-specific clonotypes were marked in same-patient CSF-versus-blood CD4+ comparisons. No autoreactive T cell clone sequences appeared in some memory CD4+ repertoires.

Assay used: immunoSEQ multiplex PCR; TCRdb lists only in-frame clones, some missing. The profile covers fewer than 40,000 clones, with 84% appearing a single time and roughly 1.2% taken by the ten largest. The CDR3 extends over 15 amino acids. V lost 1 base and J 9 bases, leaving 15 bases between the germline ends. Germline V gene data show CDR1 as LNHNV and CDR2 as YYDKDF (reference sequence). This chain uses TRBV15 with TRBJ2-2; TRBD2 might be the D (7 bases). This TCR came from a human donor with narcolepsy. What was sequenced was CD45RA- memory CD4+ T cells from PBMCs. CDR3 protein: CATSRVPGGHRELFF. The CDR3 DNA follows: TGTGCCACCAGCAGAGTACCCGGGGGGCACCGGGAGCTGTTTTTT. Drawing the rest from reference TRBV15 and TRBJ2-2, the complete variable domain is DAMVIQNPRYQVTQFGKPVTLSCSQTLNHNVMYWYQQKSSQAPKLLFHYYDKDFNNEADTPDNFQSRRPNTSFCFLDIRSPGLGDTAMYLCATSRVPGGHRELFFGEGSRLTVL.